This note documents a single T cell receptor (beta chain) sequence. cDNA was made from about 480 ng RNA using alpha and beta constant primers. Alpha and beta chain libraries were made separately by chain-specific third strand synthesis with multiplexing indices. MiXCR, run by TCRdb on the 5' RACE reads, gives a single entry per CDR3 protein. The data show about 18,000 distinct CDR3 sequences, with roughly 9.5% seen just once and 6.5% held by the top ten. All unsorted peripheral T cells were captured because whole blood was used without fractionation. The data derive from a study of HIV-infected patients and healthy controls. CDR3 size: 15 residues. Trimming cost V 2 bases and J 7 bases, with 17 bases left between them. From germline, CDR1 is MGHRA and CDR2 YSYEKL.

The chain is built from TRBV4-1 and TRBJ1-1; no firm D call. What was sequenced was blood. The sequence came from an adult in good health. DNA of the CDR3: TGCGCCAGCAGCCAATTCCCGACCGTCGGCCATGAAGCTTTCTTT. Encoded protein: CASSQFPTVGHEAFF.